The TCR beta chain described here comes from a study of spatial heterogeneity in lung cancer. By share, this clonotype counts as medium-sized. Antigen specificity is unknown. This CDR3 is built from 15 residues. Per the germline V gene, CDR1 is SEHNR and CDR2 is FQNEAQ (reference sequence). V was trimmed by 3 bases and J by 9 bases, leaving 18 bases between them. The study's findings and limits: At tumor resection, ubiquitous expanded TCRs were detected in blood more often than later.

The library protocol tagged each TCR cDNA with a unique molecular identifier. TCRdb ran MiXCR on the 5' RACE reads and lists one entry per CDR3 protein. The repertoire holds some 34,000 distinct CDR3 sequences, under 8% seen once, with over 25% in the top ten. As for time point: sample taken at primary tumor resection. 72 TRACERx patients with early, untreated non-small cell lung cancer donated samples. Unsorted whole RNA of tumor, nontumor lung or frozen PBMC was sequenced. The sample consisted of PBMCs, taken at surgery. The chain links TRBV7-9 to TRBJ2-1; tentative D call: TRBD2 (6 bases). This TCR came from a female donor with early-stage non-small cell lung cancer. CDR3: CASSLGLTRTSEQFF. The CDR3 coding sequence is TGTGCCAGCAGCTTGGGCCTGACTAGGACCAGTGAGCAGTTCTTC.